These 13 T cell receptor beta chains share one sample of origin, sequenced in a study of T cells in Graves' hyperthyroidism and ophthalmopathy. What was amplified from RNA transcripts were TCR beta CDR3 regions. Using the HTBI primer set, a first-round RT-PCR was run on the TCR CDR3. TCRdb re-called the multiplex PCR reads through MiXCR, storing one row per CDR3 protein. The repertoire holds hundreds of thousands of distinct CDR3 sequences, with 14% as singletons. What was sequenced was blood. The receptors originated from a woman in her late teens or twenties with Graves' hyperthyroidism.

Worth noting for this clonotype: The germline gene is not matched at one end of the junction; a read error may be the cause. This chain uses TRBV24-1 with TRBJ1-1, with a weak D call TRBD1 (6 bases). From germline, CDR1 is KGHDR and CDR2 SFDVKD. This CDR3 region has 13 residues. CDR3 in DNA: TGTGCCACCGAGGGGACACCTAACACTGAAGCTCTCTTT. This encodes CATEGTPNTEALF.

The V and J genes are TRBV15 and TRBJ2-7; 13 bases are a match to TRBD2. Unmatched junction bases numbered 3, after V lost 1 base and J lost 3 bases. CDR3 length: 16 residues. Germline CDR1 and CDR2: LNHNV and YYDKDF (reference sequence). The DNA of the CDR3 is TGTGCCACCAGCAGAGCAGGGACTAGCGGGATCTACGAGCAGTACTTC. The encoded protein is CATSRAGTSGIYEQYF.

There are many counts of this clonotype. The chain recombines TRBV20-1 with TRBJ2-1; TRBD2 matches 14 bases. The CDR3 is made up of 13 amino acids. V lost 6 bases, J lost 13 bases, and 8 bases stayed unmatched. In germline, CDR1 is DFQATT, CDR2 SNEGSKA (reference sequence). The CDR3 sequence: CSAPGTSGRRQFF. The DNA for the CDR3 is TGCAGTGCACCCGGGACTAGCGGGAGAAGACAGTTCTTC.

This sequence joins TRBV3-1 and TRBJ2-7, with 9 bases identical to TRBD2. Trimming removed 3 bases from V and 7 bases from J; junction bases left unmatched: 22. Germline V gives CDR1 LGHDT, CDR2 YNNKEL (reference sequence). The CDR3 sequence is 19 residues long. CDR3 loop: CASSQPGASGNSLWGEQYF. The DNA for the CDR3 is TGTGCCAGCAGCCAGCCCGGGGCTAGCGGGAATTCTTTATGGGGGGAGCAGTACTTC.

At least ten counts were recorded for this clonotype. The rearrangement joins TRBV5-5 to TRBJ2-7; TRBD1 or TRBD2 may be the D gene (5 bases each). The germline gives CDR1 SGHKS, CDR2 YYEKEE (reference sequence). The CDR3 runs to 14 residues. Trimming stripped 4 bases from V and 2 bases from J, with 13 bases between. The CDR3 protein is CASSPTRDAYEQYF. The CDR3 coding sequence is TGTGCCAGCAGCCCGACCCGGGACGCCTACGAGCAGTACTTC.

This clonotype has at least ten counts. This chain links TRBV24-1 with TRBJ2-7, with D possibly matching TRBD2 (5 bases). The germline V gene encodes CDR1 KGHDR and CDR2 SFDVKD. The CDR3 spans 17 residues. Trimming cost V 7 bases and J 6 bases, with 27 bases left between them. In nucleotides, the CDR3 is TGTGCCACCAGGAACCTGAACGTGGGAGTTCGGTTCCGCGAGCAGTACTTC. Protein: CATRNLNVGVRFREQYF.

This clonotype was seen many times. DNA for the CDR3: TGTGCCTGGAGTGTAGACAGCTCCTACGAGCAGTACTTC. This sequence encodes CAWSVDSSYEQYF. The gene calls are TRBV30 and TRBJ2-7; D is perhaps TRBD1 (5 bases). Germline loops: CDR1 GTSNPN, CDR2 SVGIG (reference sequence). Trimming took off 0 bases at V and 0 bases at J, with 6 bases between the two ends. This CDR3 has 13 amino acids.

This clonotype has more than one count but fewer than ten. The chain links TRBV18 to TRBJ1-2; tentative D call: TRBD1 (5 bases). Looked up from germline, CDR1 is KGHSH and CDR2 is LQKENI. V lost 3 bases and J lost 8, with 13 bases in between. The CDR3 totals 13 residues. In nucleotides, the CDR3 is TGTGCCAGCTCACCTGGACAAGGTGTCGGCTACACCTTC. Translating it yields CASSPGQGVGYTF.

At least ten counts were recorded for this clonotype. V gene TRBV2 combines with J gene TRBJ2-1; TRBD2 aligns across 9 bases. V dropped 8 bases and J dropped 10; count of bases not matched to a gene: 9. The CDR3 is 13 residues long. Germline lookup yields CDR1 SNHLY and CDR2 FYNNEI. The CDR3, as DNA: TGTGCCAGCGATAGCGGGAGAATCGGGGAGCAGTTCTTC. Its translation is CASDSGRIGEQFF.

This clonotype was seen a few times. The rearrangement uses TRBV10-1 and TRBJ2-3; no definite D call. Trimming removed 2 bases at V and 6 bases at J, with 0 bases between. The CDR3 is 10 amino acids. CDR1 and CDR2 (germline): WNHNN, SYGVQD (reference sequence). In nucleotides, the CDR3 is TGCGCCAGCAGTGAGGATACGCAGTATTTT. Translating it yields CASSEDTQYF.

This clonotype was seen only a few times. The gene calls are TRBV6-5 and TRBJ2-1; D is ambiguous. Germline V lookup: CDR1 MNHEY, CDR2 SVGAGI. The CDR3 totals 16 residues. V shed 2 bases and J shed 0 bases, with 11 bases lying between them. The CDR3 nucleotides are TGTGCCAGCAGTTACGAGGCCACCCTCTCCTACAATGAGCAGTTCTTC. Amino acid sequence: CASSYEATLSYNEQFF.

V is TRBV5-1 and J is TRBJ1-2; the D is unclear. The CDR3 totals 16 residues. Trimming stripped 4 bases from V and 0 bases from J, with 16 bases between. Germline values: CDR1 SGHRS, CDR2 YFSETQ. CDR3 DNA sequence: TGCGCCAGCAGCCCCGACCCTACGGCTTCTAACTATGGCTACACCTTC. It yields the protein CASSPDPTASNYGYTF.

V is TRBV19 and J is TRBJ1-2; unclear D gene. Germline V gene sequence: CDR1 LNHDA, CDR2 SQIVND (reference sequence). V lost 3 bases to trimming and J lost 4 bases, with 18 bases between them. The CDR3 extends over 16 amino acids. The CDR3 sequence: CASSIPKTAYFYGYTF. DNA of the CDR3: TGTGCCAGTAGTATTCCAAAAACAGCGTACTTCTATGGCTACACCTTC.